The TCR beta chain described here comes from a study of CD4 T cells in relation to SARS-CoV-2 and coronaviruses. Unexposed donor CD4+ T cells date from about 2011-2018, before the COVID-19 pandemic. The CDR3 has 14 residues. Trimming removed 11 bases at V and 2 bases at J, with 16 bases between. Per germline, CDR1 MDHEN and CDR2 SYDVKM. Repertoires were generated with immunoSEQ multiplex PCR, while TCRdb's copy carries only in-frame clones and drops some. The data hold 60,000 to 85,000 clones, with approximately 93% observed a single time. The TCR comes from a human donor in good health. The chain employs TRBV28 and TRBJ1-5, with D possibly being TRBD1 (6 bases). Input material: naive CD4+ T cells from PBMCs. Specified subset: naive CD4+ T cells isolated by negative enrichment. As DNA, the CDR3 is TGTGCCTTCCAGGGGAGAGGTGGCAATCAGCCCCAGCATTTT. This sequence encodes CAFQGRGGNQPQHF.